A single TCR beta chain is shown here with its context. The entry originates in a study of PD-1 blockade in classical Hodgkin lymphoma. CDR3 length: 15 residues. Germline V CDR1 and CDR2: SGHRS, YFSETQ. Germline trimming cut 4 bases from V and 0 bases from J; bases unmatched to any gene: 7. All the patients suffered relapse after autologous stem cell transplantation, and brentuximab vedotin exposure differed. Patients showed best responses of complete response, partial response or progressive disease. Generated by immunoSEQ multiplex PCR, the TCRdb table keeps only in-frame clones and is missing some. This sample has more than 10,000 clones, with nearly 80% found just once.

This sequence originates from a human donor with classical Hodgkin lymphoma. Sequencing used peripheral blood mononuclear cells (PBMCs), obtained before the second cycle of nivolumab. This chain joins TRBV5-1 and TRBJ2-7; 7 bases agree with TRBD1. CDR3 in amino acids: CASSRDSQHSYEQYF. For the CDR3, the DNA is TGCGCCAGCAGCAGGGACAGCCAACACTCCTACGAGCAGTACTTC.